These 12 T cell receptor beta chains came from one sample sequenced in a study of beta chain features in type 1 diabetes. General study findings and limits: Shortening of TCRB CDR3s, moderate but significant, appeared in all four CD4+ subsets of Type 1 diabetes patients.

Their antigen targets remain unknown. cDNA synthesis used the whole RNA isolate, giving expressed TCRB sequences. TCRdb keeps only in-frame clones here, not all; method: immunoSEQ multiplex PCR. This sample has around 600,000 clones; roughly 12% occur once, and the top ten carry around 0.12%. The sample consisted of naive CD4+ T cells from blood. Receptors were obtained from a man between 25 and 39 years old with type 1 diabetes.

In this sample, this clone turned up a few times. This CDR3 is CASSGPKLSNQPQHF. The CDR3, as DNA: TGTGCCAGCAGCGGACCCAAACTTAGCAATCAGCCCCAGCATTTT. The chain links TRBV28 to TRBJ1-5; D ambiguous. V lost 6 bases and J 0 bases, leaving 12 bases between the germline ends. Germline CDR1 reads MDHEN; CDR2 reads SYDVKM. This CDR3 has 15 residues.

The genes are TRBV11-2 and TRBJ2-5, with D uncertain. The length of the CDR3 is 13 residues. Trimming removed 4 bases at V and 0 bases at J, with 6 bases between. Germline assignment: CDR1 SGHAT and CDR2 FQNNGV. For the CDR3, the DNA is TGTGCCAGCAGCTCCACGTACCAAGAGACCCAGTACTTC. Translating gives CASSSTYQETQYF. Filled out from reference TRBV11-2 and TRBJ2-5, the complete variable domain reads EAGVAQSPRYKIIEKRQSVAFWCNPISGHATLYWYQQILGQGPKLLIQFQNNGVVDDSQLPKDRFSAERLKGVDSTLKIQPAKLEDSAVYLCASSSTYQETQYFGPGTRLLVL.

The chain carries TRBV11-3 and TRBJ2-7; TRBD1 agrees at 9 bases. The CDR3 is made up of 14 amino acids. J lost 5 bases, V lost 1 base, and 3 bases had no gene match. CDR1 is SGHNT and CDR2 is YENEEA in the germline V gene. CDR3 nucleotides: TGTGCCAGCAGCTTAGGGACAGGGGCGAACGAGCAGTACTTC. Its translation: CASSLGTGANEQYF.

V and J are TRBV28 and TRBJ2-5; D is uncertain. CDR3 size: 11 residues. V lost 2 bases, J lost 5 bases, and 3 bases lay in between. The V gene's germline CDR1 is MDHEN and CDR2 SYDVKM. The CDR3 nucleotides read TGTGCCAGCAGTTTAGTGGAGACCCAGTACTTC. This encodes CASSLVETQYF.

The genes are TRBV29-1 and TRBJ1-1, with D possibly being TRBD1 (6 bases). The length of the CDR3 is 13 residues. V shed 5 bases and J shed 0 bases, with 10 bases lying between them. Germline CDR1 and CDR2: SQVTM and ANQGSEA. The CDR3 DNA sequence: TGCAGCGTTCACAGGGCCATGAACACTGAAGCTTTCTTT. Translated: CSVHRAMNTEAFF.

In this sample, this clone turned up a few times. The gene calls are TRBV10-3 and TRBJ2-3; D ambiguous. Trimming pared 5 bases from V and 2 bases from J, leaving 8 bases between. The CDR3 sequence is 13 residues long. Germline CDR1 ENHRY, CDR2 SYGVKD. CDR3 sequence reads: CAISSPATDTQYF. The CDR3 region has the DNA TGTGCCATCAGTTCCCCGGCCACAGATACGCAGTATTTT.

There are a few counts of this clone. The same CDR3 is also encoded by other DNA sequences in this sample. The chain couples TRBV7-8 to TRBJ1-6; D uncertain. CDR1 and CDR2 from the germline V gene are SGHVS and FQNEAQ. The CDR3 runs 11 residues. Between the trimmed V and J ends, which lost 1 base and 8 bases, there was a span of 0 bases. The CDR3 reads CASSLDSPLHF. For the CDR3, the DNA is TGTGCCAGCAGCTTAGATTCACCCCTCCACTTT.

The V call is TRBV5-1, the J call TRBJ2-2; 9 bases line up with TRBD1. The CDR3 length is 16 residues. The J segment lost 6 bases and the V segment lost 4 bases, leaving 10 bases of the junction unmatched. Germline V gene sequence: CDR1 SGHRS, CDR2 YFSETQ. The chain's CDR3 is CASSTVTGGSAGELFF. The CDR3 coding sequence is TGCGCCAGCAGCACGGTAACAGGGGGCTCTGCCGGGGAGCTGTTTTTT.

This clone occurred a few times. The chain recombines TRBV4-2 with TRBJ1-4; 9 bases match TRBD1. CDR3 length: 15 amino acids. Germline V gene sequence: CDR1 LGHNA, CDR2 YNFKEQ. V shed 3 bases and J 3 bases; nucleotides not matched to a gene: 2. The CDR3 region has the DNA TGTGCCAGCAGCCAGGGGGACAGGGCTAATGAAAAACTGTTTTTT. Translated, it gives CASSQGDRANEKLFF.

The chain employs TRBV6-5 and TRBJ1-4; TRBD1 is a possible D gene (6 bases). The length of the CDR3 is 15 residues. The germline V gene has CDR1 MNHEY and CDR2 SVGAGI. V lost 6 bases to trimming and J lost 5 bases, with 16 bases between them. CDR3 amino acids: CASRPWTVENEKLFF. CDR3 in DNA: TGTGCCAGCAGACCTTGGACAGTAGAGAATGAAAAACTGTTTTTT.

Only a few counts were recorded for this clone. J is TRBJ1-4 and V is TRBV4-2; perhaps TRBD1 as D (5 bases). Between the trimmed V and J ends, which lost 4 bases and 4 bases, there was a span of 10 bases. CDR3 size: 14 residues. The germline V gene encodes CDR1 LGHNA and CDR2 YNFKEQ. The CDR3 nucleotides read TGTGCCAGCAGCCGACAGTGGGGTAATGAAAAACTGTTTTTT. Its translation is CASSRQWGNEKLFF.

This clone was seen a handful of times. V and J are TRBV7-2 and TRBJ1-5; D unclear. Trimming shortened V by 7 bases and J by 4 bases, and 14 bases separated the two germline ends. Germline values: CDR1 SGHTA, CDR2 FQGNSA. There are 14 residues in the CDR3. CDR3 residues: CASTPGNLNQPQHF. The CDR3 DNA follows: TGTGCCAGCACCCCCGGGAATTTGAATCAGCCCCAGCATTTT.